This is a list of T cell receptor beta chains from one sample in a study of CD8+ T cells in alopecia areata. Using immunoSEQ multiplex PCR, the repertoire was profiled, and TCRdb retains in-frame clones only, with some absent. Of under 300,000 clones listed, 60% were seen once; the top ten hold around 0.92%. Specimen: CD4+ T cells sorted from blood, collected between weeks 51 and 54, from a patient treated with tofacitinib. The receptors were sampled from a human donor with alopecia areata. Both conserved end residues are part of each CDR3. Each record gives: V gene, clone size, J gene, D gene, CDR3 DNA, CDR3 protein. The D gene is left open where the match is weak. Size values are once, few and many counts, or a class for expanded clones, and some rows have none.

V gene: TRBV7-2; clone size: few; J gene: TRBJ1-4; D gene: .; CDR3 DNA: TGTGCCAGCAGCTTTAAGGCGGACAGTAATGAAAAACTGTTTTTT; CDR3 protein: CASSFKADSNEKLFF
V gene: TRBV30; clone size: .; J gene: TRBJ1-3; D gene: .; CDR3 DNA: TGTGCCTGGATTCCAGTAAGAGCTGGAAACACCATATATTTT; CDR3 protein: CAWIPVRAGNTIYF
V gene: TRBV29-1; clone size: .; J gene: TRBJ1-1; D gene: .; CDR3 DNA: TGCAGCGTTTCCACAGGATATGAAGCTTTCTTT; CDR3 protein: CSVSTGYEAFF
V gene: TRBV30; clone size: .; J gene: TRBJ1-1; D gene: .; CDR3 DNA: TGTGCCTGGAGTACGGACACTGAAGCTTTCTTT; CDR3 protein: CAWSTDTEAFF
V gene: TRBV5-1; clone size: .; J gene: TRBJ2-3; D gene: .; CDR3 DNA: TGCGCCAGCAGCTTGGGAGCTAGCGGCACAGATACGCAGTATTTT; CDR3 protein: CASSLGASGTDTQYF
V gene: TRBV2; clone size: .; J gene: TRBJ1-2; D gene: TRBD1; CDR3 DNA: TGTGCCAGCAGGGACGACAGGGGGAGAGAGGGCTACACCTTC; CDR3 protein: CASRDDRGREGYTF
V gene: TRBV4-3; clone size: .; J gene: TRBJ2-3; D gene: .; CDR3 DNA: TGCGCCAGCAGCCAAGAGGGAGATACGCAGTATTTT; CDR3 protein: CASSQEGDTQYF
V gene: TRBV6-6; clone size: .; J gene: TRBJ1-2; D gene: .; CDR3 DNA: TGTGCCAGCAGCACCAGGGTAGCCTATGGCTACACCTTC; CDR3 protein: CASSTRVAYGYTF
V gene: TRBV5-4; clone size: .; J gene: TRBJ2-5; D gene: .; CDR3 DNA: TGTGCCAGCAGCTCCTCGGGGAGACAAGAGACCCAGTACTTC; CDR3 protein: CASSSSGRQETQYF
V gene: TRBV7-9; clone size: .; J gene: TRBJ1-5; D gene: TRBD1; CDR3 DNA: TGTGCCAGCAGGATAAGGGCGACAGGGGGCGGCAATCAGCCCCAGCATTTT; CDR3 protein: CASRIRATGGGNQPQHF
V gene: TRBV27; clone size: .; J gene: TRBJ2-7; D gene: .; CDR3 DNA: TGTGCCAGCAGTAGAGTGGGGGGATTTTACTACGAGCAGTACTTC; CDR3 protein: CASSRVGGFYYEQYF
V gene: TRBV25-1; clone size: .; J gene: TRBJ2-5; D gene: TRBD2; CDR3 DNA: TGTGTCAGCGGGACCCTATTACGAGAGACCCAGTACTTC; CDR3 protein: CVSGTLLRETQYF
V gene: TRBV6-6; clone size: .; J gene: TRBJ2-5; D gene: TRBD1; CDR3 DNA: TGTGCCAGCAGTTCGGACAGGTTCGAAGAGACCCAGTACTTC; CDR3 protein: CASSSDRFEETQYF
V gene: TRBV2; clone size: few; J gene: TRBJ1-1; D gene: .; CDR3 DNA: TGTGCCAGCAGTGAATATCAGAACACTGAAGCTTTCTTT; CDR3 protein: CASSEYQNTEAFF
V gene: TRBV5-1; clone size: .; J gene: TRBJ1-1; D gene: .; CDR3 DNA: TGCGCCAGCAGCTTGGCCGGGTATAGTTCTGAAGCTTTCTTT; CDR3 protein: CASSLAGYSSEAFF
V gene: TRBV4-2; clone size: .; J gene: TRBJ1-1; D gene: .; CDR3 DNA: TGTGCCAGCAGCCAAGGTCTGGAGGGCCCTGAAGCTTTCTTT; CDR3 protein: CASSQGLEGPEAFF
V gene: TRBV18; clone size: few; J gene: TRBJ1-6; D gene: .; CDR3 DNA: TGTGCCAGCTCCCCCAGCGGGGGAGAGTCACCCCTCCACTTT; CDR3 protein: CASSPSGGESPLHF
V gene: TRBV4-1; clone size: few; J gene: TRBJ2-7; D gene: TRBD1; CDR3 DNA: TGCGCCAGCAGCGGCCGGGACAGGGGAAGGTACGAGCAGTACTTC; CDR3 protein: CASSGRDRGRYEQYF
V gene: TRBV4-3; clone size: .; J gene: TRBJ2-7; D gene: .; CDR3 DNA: TGCGCCAGCAGCCAAGATCGAGGACTCCAAAACTACGAGCAGTACTTC; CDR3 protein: CASSQDRGLQNYEQYF
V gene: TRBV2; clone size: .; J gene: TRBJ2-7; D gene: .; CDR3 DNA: TGTGCCAGCAGTAATTGGGATTACGAGCAGTACTTC; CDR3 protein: CASSNWDYEQYF
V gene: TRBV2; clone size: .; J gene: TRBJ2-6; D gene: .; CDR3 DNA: TGTGCCAGCAGTCAGGAATCTGGGGCCAACGTCCTGACTTTC; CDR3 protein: CASSQESGANVLTF
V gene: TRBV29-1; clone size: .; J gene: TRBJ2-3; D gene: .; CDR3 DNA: TGCAGCGTTGCCTCCGGGTTTGGCCCAGATACGCAGTATTTT; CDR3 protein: CSVASGFGPDTQYF
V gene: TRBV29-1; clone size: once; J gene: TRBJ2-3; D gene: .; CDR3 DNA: TGCAGCGTTGTTGCGGGGCCGGGAGATACGCAGTATTTT; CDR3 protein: CSVVAGPGDTQYF
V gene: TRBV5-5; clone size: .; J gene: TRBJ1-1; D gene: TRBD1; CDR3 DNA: TGTGCCAGCAGCGACTGGGACAGCCGAACAACTGAAGCTTTCTTT; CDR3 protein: CASSDWDSRTTEAFF
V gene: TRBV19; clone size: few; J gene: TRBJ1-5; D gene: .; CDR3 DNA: TGTGCCAGTAGTATAGAGGGGCGGCAGCCCCAGCATTTT; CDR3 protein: CASSIEGRQPQHF
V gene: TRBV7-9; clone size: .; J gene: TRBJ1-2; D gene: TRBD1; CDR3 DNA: TGTGCCAGCAGCGAATCCGGGACAGGCCTATATGGCTACACCTTC; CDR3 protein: CASSESGTGLYGYTF
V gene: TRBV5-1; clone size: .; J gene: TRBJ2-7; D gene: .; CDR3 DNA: TGCGCCAGCAGCTCCCTCGGGGGACGGGGCGGCGACGAGCAGTACTTC; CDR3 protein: CASSSLGGRGGDEQYF
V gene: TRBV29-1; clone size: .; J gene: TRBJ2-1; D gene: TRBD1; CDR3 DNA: TGCAGCGCCGACAGGGCCCCCGGGAATGAGCAGTTCTTC; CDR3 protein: CSADRAPGNEQFF
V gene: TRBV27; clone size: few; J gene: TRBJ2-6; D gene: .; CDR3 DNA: TGTGCCAGCAGGTGGGGGGCTGGGGCCAACGTCCTGACTTTC; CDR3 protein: CASRWGAGANVLTF
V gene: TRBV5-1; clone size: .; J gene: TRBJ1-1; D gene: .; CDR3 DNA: TGCGCCAGCAGCGGTAACAGGAACTTGAACACTGAAGCTTTCTTT; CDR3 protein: CASSGNRNLNTEAFF
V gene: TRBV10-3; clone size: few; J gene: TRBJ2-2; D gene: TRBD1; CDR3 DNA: TGTGCCATCAGTGGTCCGGGACAGGGAAACACCGGGGAGCTGTTTTTT; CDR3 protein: CAISGPGQGNTGELFF
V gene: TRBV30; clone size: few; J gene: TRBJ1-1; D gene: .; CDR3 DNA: TGTGCCTGGAGTGTAGTAGGGCTCAGAGCTTTCTTT; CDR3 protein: CAWSVVGLRAFF
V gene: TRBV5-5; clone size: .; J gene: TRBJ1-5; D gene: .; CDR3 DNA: TGTGCCAGCAGTCCTGGGCCGGTTAGCAATCAGCCCCAGCATTTT; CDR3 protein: CASSPGPVSNQPQHF
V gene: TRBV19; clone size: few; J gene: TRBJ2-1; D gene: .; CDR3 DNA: TGTGCCAGTAGTATGCTGCACAGCTCCTACAATGAGCAGTTCTTC; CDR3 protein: CASSMLHSSYNEQFF
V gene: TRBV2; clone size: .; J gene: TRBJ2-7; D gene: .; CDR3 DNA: TGTGCCAGCAGTGGGTCAGGGGACGAGCAGTACTTC; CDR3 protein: CASSGSGDEQYF
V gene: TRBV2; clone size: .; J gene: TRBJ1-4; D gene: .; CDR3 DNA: TGTACCAGCGAACAGGGCCTTAATGAAAAACTGTTTTTT; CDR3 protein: CTSEQGLNEKLFF
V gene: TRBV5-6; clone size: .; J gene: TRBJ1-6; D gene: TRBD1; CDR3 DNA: TGTGCCAGCAGAGAGTTACAGGGGAATTCACCCCTCCACTTT; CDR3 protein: CASRELQGNSPLHF
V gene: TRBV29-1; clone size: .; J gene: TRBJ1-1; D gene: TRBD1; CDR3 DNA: TGCAGCGCCCCGGGACAGATGAACACTGAAGCTTTCTTT; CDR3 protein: CSAPGQMNTEAFF
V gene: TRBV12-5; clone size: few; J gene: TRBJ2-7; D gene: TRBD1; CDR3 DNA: TGTGCTAGTGCTGTGACAGGGAGAGAGTACGAGCAGTACTTC; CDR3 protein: CASAVTGREYEQYF
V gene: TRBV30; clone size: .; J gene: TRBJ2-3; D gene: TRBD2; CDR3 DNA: TGTGCCTGGAGTCCACCGGGACTAGGACGGGATACGCAGTATTTT; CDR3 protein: CAWSPPGLGRDTQYF
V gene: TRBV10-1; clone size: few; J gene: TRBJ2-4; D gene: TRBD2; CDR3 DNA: TGCGCCAGCAGTGACCCGACTAGCGGCCACCAGTACTTC; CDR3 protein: CASSDPTSGHQYF
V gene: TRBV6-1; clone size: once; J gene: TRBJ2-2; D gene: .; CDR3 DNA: TGTGCCAGTAGGGCCTCGAACACCGGGGAGCTGTTTTTT; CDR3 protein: CASRASNTGELFF
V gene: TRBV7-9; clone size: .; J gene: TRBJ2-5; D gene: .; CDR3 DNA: TGTGCCAGCAGCTCAGCAGGGCGAGAGACCCAGTACTTC; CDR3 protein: CASSSAGRETQYF
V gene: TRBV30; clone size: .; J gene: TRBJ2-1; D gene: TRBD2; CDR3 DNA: TGTGCCTGGAGTGGTCGTGGCGGGGGAAATTCCTACAATGAGCAGTTCTTC; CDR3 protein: CAWSGRGGGNSYNEQFF
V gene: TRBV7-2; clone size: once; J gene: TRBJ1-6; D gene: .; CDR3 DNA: TGTGCCAGCAGCTTCCGGACACAGAATTCACCCCTCCACTTT; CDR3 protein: CASSFRTQNSPLHF
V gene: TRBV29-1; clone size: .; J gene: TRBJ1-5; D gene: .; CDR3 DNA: TGCAGCGTTGGGGGCCAAGGCAATCAGCCCCAGCATTTT; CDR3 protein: CSVGGQGNQPQHF
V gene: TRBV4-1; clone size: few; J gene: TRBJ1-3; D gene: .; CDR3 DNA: TGCGCCAGCAGCCAAGTTCTTGCACTCCTCTCTGGAAACACCATATATTTT; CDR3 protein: CASSQVLALLSGNTIYF
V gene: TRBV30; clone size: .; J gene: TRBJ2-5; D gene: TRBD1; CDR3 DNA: TGTGCCTGGGGCCGGGACAGGCTATGGGAGACCCAGTACTTC; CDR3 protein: CAWGRDRLWETQYF
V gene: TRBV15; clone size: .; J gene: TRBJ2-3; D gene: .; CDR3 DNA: TGTGCCACCAGCAGAGTGGGGAAGGCGGGGAGCACAGATACGCAGTATTTT; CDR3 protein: CATSRVGKAGSTDTQYF
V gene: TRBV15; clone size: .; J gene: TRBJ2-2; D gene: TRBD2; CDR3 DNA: TGTGCCACCAGCAAAGCGGGGGAGTGGTGGACCGGGGAGCTGTTTTTT; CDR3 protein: CATSKAGEWWTGELFF